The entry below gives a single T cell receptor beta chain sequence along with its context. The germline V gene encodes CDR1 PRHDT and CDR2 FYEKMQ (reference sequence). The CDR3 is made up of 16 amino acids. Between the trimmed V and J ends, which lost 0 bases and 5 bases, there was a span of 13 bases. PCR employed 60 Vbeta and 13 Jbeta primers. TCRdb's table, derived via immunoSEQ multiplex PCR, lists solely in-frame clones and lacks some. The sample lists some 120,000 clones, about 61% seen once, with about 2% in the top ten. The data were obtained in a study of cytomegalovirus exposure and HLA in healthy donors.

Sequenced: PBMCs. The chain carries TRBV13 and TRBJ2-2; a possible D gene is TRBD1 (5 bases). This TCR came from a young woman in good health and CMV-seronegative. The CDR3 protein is CASSLGGLPGTGELFF. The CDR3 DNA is TGTGCCAGCAGCTTAGGCGGATTACCAGGGACCGGGGAGCTGTTTTTT.